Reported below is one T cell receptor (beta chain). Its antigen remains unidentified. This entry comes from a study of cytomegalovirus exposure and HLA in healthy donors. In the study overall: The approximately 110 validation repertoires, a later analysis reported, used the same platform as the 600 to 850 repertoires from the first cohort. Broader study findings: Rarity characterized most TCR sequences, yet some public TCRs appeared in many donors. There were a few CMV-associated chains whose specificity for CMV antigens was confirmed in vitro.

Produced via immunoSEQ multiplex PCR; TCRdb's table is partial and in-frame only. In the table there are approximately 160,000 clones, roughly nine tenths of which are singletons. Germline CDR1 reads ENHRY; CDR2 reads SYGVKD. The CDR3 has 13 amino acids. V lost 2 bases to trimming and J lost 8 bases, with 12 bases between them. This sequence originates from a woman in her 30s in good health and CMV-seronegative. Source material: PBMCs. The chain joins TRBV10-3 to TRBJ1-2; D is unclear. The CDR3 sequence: CAISEESFGGYTF. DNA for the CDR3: TGTGCCATCAGTGAGGAGTCCTTTGGAGGCTACACCTTC.